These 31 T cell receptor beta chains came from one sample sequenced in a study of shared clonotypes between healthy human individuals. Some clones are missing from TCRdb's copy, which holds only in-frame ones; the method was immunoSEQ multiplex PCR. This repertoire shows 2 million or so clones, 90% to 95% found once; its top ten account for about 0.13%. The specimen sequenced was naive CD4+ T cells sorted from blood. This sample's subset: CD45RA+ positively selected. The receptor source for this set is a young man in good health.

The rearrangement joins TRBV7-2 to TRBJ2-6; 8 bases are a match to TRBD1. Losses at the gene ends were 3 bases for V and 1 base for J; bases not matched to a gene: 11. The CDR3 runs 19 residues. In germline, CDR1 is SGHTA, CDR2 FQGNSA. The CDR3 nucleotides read TGTGCCAGCAGCTTTTTCCAGGGGGCTCCCGTGTCTGGGGCCAACGTCCTGACTTTC. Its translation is CASSFFQGAPVSGANVLTF.

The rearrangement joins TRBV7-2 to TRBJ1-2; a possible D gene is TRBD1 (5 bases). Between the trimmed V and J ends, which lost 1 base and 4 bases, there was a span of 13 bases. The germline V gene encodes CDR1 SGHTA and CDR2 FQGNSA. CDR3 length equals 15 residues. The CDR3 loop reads CASSLEPGQGYGYTF. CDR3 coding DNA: TGTGCCAGCAGCTTAGAGCCCGGGCAGGGCTATGGCTACACCTTC.

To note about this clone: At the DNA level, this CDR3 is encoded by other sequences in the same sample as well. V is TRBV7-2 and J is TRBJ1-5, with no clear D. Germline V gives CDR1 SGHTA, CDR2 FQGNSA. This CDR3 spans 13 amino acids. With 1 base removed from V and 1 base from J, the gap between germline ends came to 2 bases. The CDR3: CASSLVSNQPQHF. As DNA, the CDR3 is TGTGCCAGCAGCTTAGTGAGCAATCAGCCCCAGCATTTT. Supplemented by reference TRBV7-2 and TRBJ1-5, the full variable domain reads GAGVSQSPSNKVTEKGKDVELRCDPISGHTALYWYRQSLGQGLEFLIYFQGNSAPDKSGLPSDRFSAERTGGSVSTLTIQRTQQEDSAVYLCASSLVSNQPQHFGDGTRLSIL.

The CDR3 DNA is TGTGCCAGCAGCTTAAGAGATCGGGAGACCCAGTACTTC. Translation: CASSLRDRETQYF. The chain uses TRBV7-9 and TRBJ2-5; D is unresolved. This CDR3 contains 13 residues. The ends were cut back, 2 bases at V and 5 bases at J, with 9 bases in the middle. The germline V gene has CDR1 SEHNR and CDR2 FQNEAQ (reference sequence).

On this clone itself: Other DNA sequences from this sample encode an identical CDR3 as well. CDR3 amino acids: CASSVGGAETQYF. The CDR3 DNA is TGTGCCAGCAGCGTAGGGGGGGCTGAGACCCAGTACTTC. The V call is TRBV9, the J call TRBJ2-5; D could derive from TRBD1 or TRBD2 (6 bases each). The V end lost 0 bases, the J end lost 5 bases, and 8 bases lay between the germline ends. The CDR3 is 13 residues long. Germline V lookup: CDR1 SGDLS, CDR2 YYNGEE.

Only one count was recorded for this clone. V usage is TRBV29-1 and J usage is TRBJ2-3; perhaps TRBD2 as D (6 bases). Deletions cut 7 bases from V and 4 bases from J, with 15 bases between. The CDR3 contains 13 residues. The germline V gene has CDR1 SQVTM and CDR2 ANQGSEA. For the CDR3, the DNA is TGCAGCGGGACCGGGGGTGGCCCAGATACGCAGTATTTT. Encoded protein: CSGTGGGPDTQYF.

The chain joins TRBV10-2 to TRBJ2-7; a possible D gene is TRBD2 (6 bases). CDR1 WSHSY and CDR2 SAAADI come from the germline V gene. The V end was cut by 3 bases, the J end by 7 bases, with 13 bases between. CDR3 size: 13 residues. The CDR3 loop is CASSESRAGEQYF. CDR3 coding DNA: TGCGCCAGCAGTGAATCAAGGGCGGGGGAGCAGTACTTC.

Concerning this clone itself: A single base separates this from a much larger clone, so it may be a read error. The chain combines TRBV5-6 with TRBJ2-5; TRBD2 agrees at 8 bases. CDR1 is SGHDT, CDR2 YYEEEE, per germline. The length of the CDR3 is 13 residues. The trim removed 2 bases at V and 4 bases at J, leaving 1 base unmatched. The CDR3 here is CASSFAGGETQYF. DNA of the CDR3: TGTGCCAGCAGCTTTGCGGGGGGAGAGACCCAGTACTTC.

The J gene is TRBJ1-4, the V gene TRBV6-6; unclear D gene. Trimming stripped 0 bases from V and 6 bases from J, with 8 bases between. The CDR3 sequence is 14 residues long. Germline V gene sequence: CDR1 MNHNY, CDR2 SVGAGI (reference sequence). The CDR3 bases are TGTGCCAGCAGTTACTCCTGGAGCGATGAAAAACTGTTTTTT. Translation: CASSYSWSDEKLFF.

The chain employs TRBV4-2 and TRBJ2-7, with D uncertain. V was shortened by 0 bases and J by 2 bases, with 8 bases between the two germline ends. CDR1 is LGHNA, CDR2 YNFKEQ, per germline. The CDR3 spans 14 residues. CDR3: CASSQDEGPYEQYF. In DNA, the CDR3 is TGTGCCAGCAGCCAAGACGAAGGCCCCTACGAGCAGTACTTC.

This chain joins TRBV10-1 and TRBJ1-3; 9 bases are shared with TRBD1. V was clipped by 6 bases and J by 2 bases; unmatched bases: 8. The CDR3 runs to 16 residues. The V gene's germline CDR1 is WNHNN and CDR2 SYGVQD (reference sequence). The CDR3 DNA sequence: TGCGCCAGCAGCGCCGGGACAGGGAAAACTGGAAACACCATATATTTT. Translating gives CASSAGTGKTGNTIYF.

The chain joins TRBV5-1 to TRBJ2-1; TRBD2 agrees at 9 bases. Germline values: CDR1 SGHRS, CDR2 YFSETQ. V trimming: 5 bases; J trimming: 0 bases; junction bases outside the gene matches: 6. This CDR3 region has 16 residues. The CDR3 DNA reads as TGCGCCAGCAGTTTCAATAGCGGGAGCTCCTACAATGAGCAGTTCTTC. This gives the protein CASSFNSGSSYNEQFF.

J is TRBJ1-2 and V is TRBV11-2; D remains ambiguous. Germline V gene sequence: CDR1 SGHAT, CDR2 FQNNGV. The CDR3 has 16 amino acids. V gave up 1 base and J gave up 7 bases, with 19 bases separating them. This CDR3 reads CASSLGFERALAGYTF. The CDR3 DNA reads TGTGCCAGCAGCTTAGGTTTCGAGAGGGCTCTAGCTGGCTACACCTTC.

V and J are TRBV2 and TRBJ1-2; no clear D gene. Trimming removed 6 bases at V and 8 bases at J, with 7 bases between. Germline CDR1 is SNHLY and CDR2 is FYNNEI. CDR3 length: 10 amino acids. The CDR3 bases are TGTGCCAGCAGGGCGGAAGGCTACACCTTC. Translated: CASRAEGYTF.

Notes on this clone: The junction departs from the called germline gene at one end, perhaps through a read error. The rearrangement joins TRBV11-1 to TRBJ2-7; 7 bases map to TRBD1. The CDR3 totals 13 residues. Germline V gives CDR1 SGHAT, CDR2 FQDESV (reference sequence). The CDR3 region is CVSSQQQGSEQYF. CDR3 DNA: TGTGTCAGCAGCCAACAACAGGGGTCCGAGCAGTACTTC.

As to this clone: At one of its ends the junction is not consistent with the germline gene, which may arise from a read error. The CDR3 sequence is CASRESLGGLTSPSSYNEQFF. The CDR3 DNA is TGCGCCAGCAGAGAGTCCCTTGGGGGCCTGACGTCACCGAGCTCCTACAATGAGCAGTTCTTC. This chain uses TRBV10-2 with TRBJ2-1, with D perhaps TRBD1 (6 bases). The CDR3 loop spans 21 amino acids. CDR1 and CDR2 from the germline V gene are WSHSY and SAAADI.

The CDR3 loop reads CASSQGYGRAGSYNEQFF. The CDR3 DNA follows: TGCGCCAGCAGCCAAGGGTACGGGAGGGCGGGGTCCTACAATGAGCAGTTCTTC. V and J are TRBV4-1 and TRBJ2-1; 8 nucleotides align to TRBD2. Trimming at V came to 1 base and at J to 1 base, leaving 9 bases not matched to a gene. CDR1 MGHRA and CDR2 YSYEKL come from the germline V gene. This CDR3 contains 18 residues.

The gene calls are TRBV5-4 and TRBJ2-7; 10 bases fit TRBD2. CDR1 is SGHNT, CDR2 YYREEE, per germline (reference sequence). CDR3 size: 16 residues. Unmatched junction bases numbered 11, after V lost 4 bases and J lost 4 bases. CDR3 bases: TGTGCCAGCAGCCCTAGCGGGAGAGGGGTTTTGTACGAGCAGTACTTC. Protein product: CASSPSGRGVLYEQYF.

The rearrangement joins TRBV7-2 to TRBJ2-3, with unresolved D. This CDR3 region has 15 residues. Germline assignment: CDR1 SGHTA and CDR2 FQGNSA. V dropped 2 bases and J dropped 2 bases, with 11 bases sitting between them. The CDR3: CASSLSHLLTDTQYF. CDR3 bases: TGTGCCAGCAGCTTAAGTCATCTTCTCACAGATACGCAGTATTTT.

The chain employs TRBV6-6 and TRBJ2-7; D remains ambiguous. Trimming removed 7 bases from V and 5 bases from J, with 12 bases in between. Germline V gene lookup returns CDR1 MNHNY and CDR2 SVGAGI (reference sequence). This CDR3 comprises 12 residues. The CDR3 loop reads CASTGLGDEQYF. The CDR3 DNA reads TGTGCCAGCACAGGTTTAGGAGACGAGCAGTACTTC.

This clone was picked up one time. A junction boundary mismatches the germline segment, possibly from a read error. This CDR3 reads CAWIRQGNAGELFF. CDR3 in DNA: TGTGCCTGGATTCGGCAGGGGAACGCCGGGGAGCTGTTTTTT. The chain has TRBV30 and TRBJ2-2; D perhaps matches TRBD1 (6 bases). The CDR3 covers 14 residues. Germline V gene lookup returns CDR1 GTSNPN and CDR2 SVGIG (reference sequence).

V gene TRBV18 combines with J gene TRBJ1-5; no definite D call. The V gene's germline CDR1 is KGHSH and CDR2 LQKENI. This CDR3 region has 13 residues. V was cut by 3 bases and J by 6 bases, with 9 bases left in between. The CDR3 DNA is TGTGCCAGCTCACCGGGGAGGCGTCAGCCCCAGCATTTT. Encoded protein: CASSPGRRQPQHF.

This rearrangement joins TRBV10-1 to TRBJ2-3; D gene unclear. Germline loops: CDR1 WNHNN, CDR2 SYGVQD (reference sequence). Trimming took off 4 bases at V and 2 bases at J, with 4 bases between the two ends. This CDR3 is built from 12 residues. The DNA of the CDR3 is TGCGCCAGCAGTGGGGTCACAGATACGCAGTATTTT. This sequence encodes CASSGVTDTQYF.

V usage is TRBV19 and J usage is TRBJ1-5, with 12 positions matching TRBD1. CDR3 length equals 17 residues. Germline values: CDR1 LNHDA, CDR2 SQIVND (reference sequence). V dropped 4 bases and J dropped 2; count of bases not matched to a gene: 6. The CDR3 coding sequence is TGTGCCAGTAGTAGGGACAGGGGGCGAGAGGGCAATCAGCCCCAGCATTTT. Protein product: CASSRDRGREGNQPQHF.

CDR3 nucleotides: TGTGCCAGCAGCGCCGGACCCTATACTGAAGCTTTCTTT. It specifies CASSAGPYTEAFF. The rearrangement uses TRBV7-9 and TRBJ1-1; D remains unclear. The CDR3 has 13 amino acids. Trimming stripped 5 bases from V and 5 bases from J, with 12 bases between. CDR1 is SEHNR, CDR2 FQNEAQ, per germline (reference sequence).

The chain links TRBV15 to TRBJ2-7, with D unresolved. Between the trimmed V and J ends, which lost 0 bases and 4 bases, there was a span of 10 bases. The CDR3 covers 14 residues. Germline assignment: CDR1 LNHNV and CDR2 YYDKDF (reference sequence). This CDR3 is CATSRDGRVYEQYF. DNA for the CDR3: TGTGCCACCAGCAGAGATGGTAGGGTTTACGAGCAGTACTTC.

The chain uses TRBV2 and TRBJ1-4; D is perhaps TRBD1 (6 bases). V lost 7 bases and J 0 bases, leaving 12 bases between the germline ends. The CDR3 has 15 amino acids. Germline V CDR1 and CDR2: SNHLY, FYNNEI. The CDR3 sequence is CASKERGSTNEKLFF. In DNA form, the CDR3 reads TGTGCCAGCAAAGAAAGGGGGTCAACTAATGAAAAACTGTTTTTT.

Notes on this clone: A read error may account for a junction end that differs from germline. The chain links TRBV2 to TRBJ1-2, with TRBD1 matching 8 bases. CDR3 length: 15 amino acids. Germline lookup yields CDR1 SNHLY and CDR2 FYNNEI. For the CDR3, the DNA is TGTGCCAGCACTGAACCCGGACAGGGACTCTATGGCTACACCTTC. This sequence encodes CASTEPGQGLYGYTF.

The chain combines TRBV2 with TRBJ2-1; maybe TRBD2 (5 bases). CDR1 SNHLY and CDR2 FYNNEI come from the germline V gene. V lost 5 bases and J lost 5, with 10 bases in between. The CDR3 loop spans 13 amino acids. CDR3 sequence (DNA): TGTGCCAGCAGTAACGGGGAGAACAATGAGCAGTTCTTC. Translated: CASSNGENNEQFF. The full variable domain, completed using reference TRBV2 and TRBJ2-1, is EPEVTQTPSHQVTQMGQEVILRCVPISNHLYFYWYRQILGQKVEFLVSFYNNEISEKSEIFDDQFSVERPDGSNFTLKIRSTKLEDSAMYFCASSNGENNEQFFGPGTRLTVL.

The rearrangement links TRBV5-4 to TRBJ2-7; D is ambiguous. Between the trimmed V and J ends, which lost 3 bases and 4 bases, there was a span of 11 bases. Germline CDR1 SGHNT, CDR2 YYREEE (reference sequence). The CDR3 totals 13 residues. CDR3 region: CASSSDQTYEQYF. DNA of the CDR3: TGTGCCAGCAGCTCAGATCAAACTTACGAGCAGTACTTC.

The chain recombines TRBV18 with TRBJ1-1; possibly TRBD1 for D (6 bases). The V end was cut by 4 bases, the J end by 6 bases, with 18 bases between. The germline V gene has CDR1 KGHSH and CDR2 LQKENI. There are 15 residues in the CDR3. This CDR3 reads CASSRRGGQEAEAFF. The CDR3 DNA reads TGTGCCAGCTCACGTCGGGGGGGGCAGGAGGCTGAAGCTTTCTTT. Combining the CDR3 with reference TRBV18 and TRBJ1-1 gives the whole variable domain NAGVMQNPRHLVRRRGQEARLRCSPMKGHSHVYWYRQLPEEGLKFMVYLQKENIIDESGMPKERFSAEFPKEGPSILRIQQVVRGDSAAYFCASSRRGGQEAEAFFGQGTRLTVV.